These T cell receptor beta chains were read from a single sample in a study of identical twins. TCRdb re-called the 5' RACE reads with MiXCR, one entry per CDR3 protein. The data show 350,000 to 500,000 distinct CDR3 sequences, around a sixth seen once. The sample consisted of naive T cells sorted from blood. These TCRs come from a man over 45 in good health. Both conserved end residues are part of each CDR3. A D gene is named only where the DNA matches it firmly. Size is stated for part of the rows, as once, few or many counts, or as a class when the clone is expanded.

clone size: few; D gene: .; CDR3 length: 16; J gene: TRBJ1-5; V gene: TRBV12-3/TRBV12-4; CDR3 DNA: TGTGCCAGCAGTATCCTGGTTGGGAGCGGCGGCCAGCCCCAGCATTTT; CDR3 protein: CASSILVGSGGQPQHF
clone size: many; D gene: TRBD1; CDR3 length: 14; J gene: TRBJ1-3; V gene: TRBV7-9; CDR3 DNA: TGTGCCAGCAGCGACAGGGTGTATGGAAACACCATATATTTT; CDR3 protein: CASSDRVYGNTIYF
clone size: few; D gene: .; CDR3 length: 16; J gene: TRBJ2-5; V gene: TRBV7-9; CDR3 DNA: TGTGCCAGCAGCTTGCTACAGGGACGGGGGCAAGAGACCCAGTACTTC; CDR3 protein: CASSLLQGRGQETQYF
clone size: few; D gene: .; CDR3 length: 16; J gene: TRBJ2-7; V gene: TRBV7-8; CDR3 DNA: TGTGCCAGCAGCTTAGCGTTGCGGAGTCGGGACTACGAGCAGTACTTC; CDR3 protein: CASSLALRSRDYEQYF
clone size: few; D gene: .; CDR3 length: 15; J gene: TRBJ2-5; V gene: TRBV27; CDR3 DNA: TGTGCCAGCAGTTCGAACTACAGGTTACAAGAGACCCAGTACTTC; CDR3 protein: CASSSNYRLQETQYF
clone size: .; D gene: TRBD1; CDR3 length: 14; J gene: TRBJ2-7; V gene: TRBV7-6; CDR3 DNA: TGTGCCAGCAGCTTAGGACAGGGGTGGGACGAGCAGTACTTC; CDR3 protein: CASSLGQGWDEQYF
clone size: few; D gene: TRBD2; CDR3 length: 15; J gene: TRBJ2-1; V gene: TRBV4-2; CDR3 DNA: TGTGCCAGCAGCCAAGCTAGCGGGAGAATCCATGAGCAGTTCTTC; CDR3 protein: CASSQASGRIHEQFF
clone size: few; D gene: TRBD1; CDR3 length: 14; J gene: TRBJ2-7; V gene: TRBV20-1; CDR3 DNA: TGCAGTGCTAGCCTCTCGAGACAGGGTTACGAGCAGTACTTC; CDR3 protein: CSASLSRQGYEQYF
clone size: many; D gene: TRBD2; CDR3 length: 15; J gene: TRBJ2-2; V gene: TRBV2; CDR3 DNA: TGTGCCAGCAGGGTGTCCGGGAGGGACACCGGGGAGCTGTTTTTT; CDR3 protein: CASRVSGRDTGELFF
clone size: few; D gene: .; CDR3 length: 12; J gene: TRBJ2-7; V gene: TRBV3-1; CDR3 DNA: TGTGCCAGCAGCCAGGGGTACTACGAGCAGTACTTC; CDR3 protein: CASSQGYYEQYF
clone size: .; D gene: .; CDR3 length: 13; J gene: TRBJ2-7; V gene: TRBV24-1; CDR3 DNA: TGTGCCACCAGTGCCCCTGGGGGGGCCGAGCAGTACTTC; CDR3 protein: CATSAPGGAEQYF
clone size: .; D gene: .; CDR3 length: 14; J gene: TRBJ2-5; V gene: TRBV6-1; CDR3 DNA: TGTGCCAGCAGGGGTATAACGGGGGGCGAGACCCAGTACTTC; CDR3 protein: CASRGITGGETQYF
clone size: few; D gene: .; CDR3 length: 14; J gene: TRBJ2-6; V gene: TRBV29-1; CDR3 DNA: TGCAGCGCTGGGGGCCCCTCTGGGGCCAACGTCCTGACTTTC; CDR3 protein: CSAGGPSGANVLTF
clone size: .; D gene: TRBD1; CDR3 length: 15; J gene: TRBJ1-1; V gene: TRBV5-1; CDR3 DNA: TGCGCCAGCAGCGTACAGGGGGACCTGAACACTGAAGCTTTCTTT; CDR3 protein: CASSVQGDLNTEAFF
clone size: .; D gene: .; CDR3 length: 14; J gene: TRBJ2-1; V gene: TRBV5-1; CDR3 DNA: TGCGCCAGCAGCTTACGGGGGGCGGTCGATGAGCAGTTCTTC; CDR3 protein: CASSLRGAVDEQFF
clone size: many; D gene: .; CDR3 length: 13; J gene: TRBJ2-5; V gene: TRBV5-6; CDR3 DNA: TGCGCCAGCAGCTTGGTTGGAGGAGAGACCCAGTACTTC; CDR3 protein: CASSLVGGETQYF
clone size: few; D gene: .; CDR3 length: 18; J gene: TRBJ1-5; V gene: TRBV5-6; CDR3 DNA: TGTGCCAGCAGCTTGGCCAGGGAGGTCGAGTACAGCAATCAGCCCCAGCATTTT; CDR3 protein: CASSLAREVEYSNQPQHF
clone size: .; D gene: .; CDR3 length: 11; J gene: TRBJ2-7; V gene: TRBV27; CDR3 DNA: TGTGCCAGCAGTTTCGCTGGACAGCAGTACTTC; CDR3 protein: CASSFAGQQYF
clone size: .; D gene: .; CDR3 length: 12; J gene: TRBJ2-5; V gene: TRBV4-2; CDR3 DNA: TGTGCCAGCAGCCAAGAAGGAGCGACCCAGTACTTC; CDR3 protein: CASSQEGATQYF
clone size: .; D gene: .; CDR3 length: 14; J gene: TRBJ2-7; V gene: TRBV4-1; CDR3 DNA: TGCGCCAGCAGCATCCCCGGGGGCTCCTACGAGCAGTACTTC; CDR3 protein: CASSIPGGSYEQYF
clone size: .; D gene: .; CDR3 length: 15; J gene: TRBJ2-1; V gene: TRBV5-1; CDR3 DNA: TGCGCCAGCAGCTCCTCCGGGACCCGTCTCGATGAGCAGTTCTTC; CDR3 protein: CASSSSGTRLDEQFF
clone size: many; D gene: .; CDR3 length: 16; J gene: TRBJ1-4; V gene: TRBV4-2; CDR3 DNA: TGTGCCAGCAGCCATCCAACGAGGGACACTAATGAAAAACTGTTTTTT; CDR3 protein: CASSHPTRDTNEKLFF
clone size: .; D gene: .; CDR3 length: 16; J gene: TRBJ2-1; V gene: TRBV5-6; CDR3 DNA: TGTGCCAGCAGCTACGGTCGGGGTGGTGGGTACTATGAGCAGTTCTTC; CDR3 protein: CASSYGRGGGYYEQFF
clone size: .; D gene: .; CDR3 length: 13; J gene: TRBJ2-7; V gene: TRBV25-1; CDR3 DNA: TGTGCCAGCAGTATTTCGGGGGGCGGCGAGCAGTACTTC; CDR3 protein: CASSISGGGEQYF
clone size: many; D gene: .; CDR3 length: 13; J gene: TRBJ1-5; V gene: TRBV20-1; CDR3 DNA: TGCAGTGCTAGAGATCTGGGTTATCAGCCCCAGCATTTT; CDR3 protein: CSARDLGYQPQHF
clone size: many; D gene: .; CDR3 length: 18; J gene: TRBJ2-7; V gene: TRBV6-1; CDR3 DNA: TGTGCCAGCAGCCCCGGCCGGGTTGGGGTAGGGGCAACCTACGAGCAGTACTTC; CDR3 protein: CASSPGRVGVGATYEQYF
clone size: .; D gene: TRBD1; CDR3 length: 15; J gene: TRBJ2-7; V gene: TRBV15; CDR3 DNA: TGTGCCACCAGCAGAGATCGGACAGGGGGGTACGAGCAGTACTTC; CDR3 protein: CATSRDRTGGYEQYF
clone size: .; D gene: .; CDR3 length: 16; J gene: TRBJ2-1; V gene: TRBV20-1; CDR3 DNA: TGCAGTGCTAGAAATTCCCTCGGGGGCTCCTACAATGAGCAGTTCTTC; CDR3 protein: CSARNSLGGSYNEQFF
clone size: .; D gene: TRBD1; CDR3 length: 14; J gene: TRBJ2-5; V gene: TRBV7-9; CDR3 DNA: TGTGCCAGCAGCGTGGGACAGGACCAAGAGACCCAGTACTTC; CDR3 protein: CASSVGQDQETQYF
clone size: .; D gene: .; CDR3 length: 15; J gene: TRBJ2-3; V gene: TRBV12-3/TRBV12-4; CDR3 DNA: TGTGCCAGCAGGCCAACTAGCACGAGCACAGATACGCAGTATTTT; CDR3 protein: CASRPTSTSTDTQYF
clone size: many; D gene: .; CDR3 length: 16; J gene: TRBJ1-2; V gene: TRBV5-6; CDR3 DNA: TGTGCCAGCAGCTTGGGACGGCCCAGGGCTAACTATGGCTACACCTTC; CDR3 protein: CASSLGRPRANYGYTF
clone size: many; D gene: .; CDR3 length: 13; J gene: TRBJ1-2; V gene: TRBV29-1; CDR3 DNA: TGCAGCGTTGAAGATGGTGGAGGCTATGGCTACACCTTC; CDR3 protein: CSVEDGGGYGYTF
clone size: few; D gene: .; CDR3 length: 16; J gene: TRBJ2-4; V gene: TRBV12-3/TRBV12-4; CDR3 DNA: TGTGCCAGCAGTTTAGAGGGGATTCTGGCCAAAAACATTCAGTACTTC; CDR3 protein: CASSLEGILAKNIQYF
clone size: few; D gene: .; CDR3 length: 13; J gene: TRBJ2-7; V gene: TRBV25-1; CDR3 DNA: TGTGCCACCGGGACACAGAACTCCTACGAGCAGTACTTC; CDR3 protein: CATGTQNSYEQYF
clone size: many; D gene: TRBD1; CDR3 length: 16; J gene: TRBJ2-1; V gene: TRBV4-2; CDR3 DNA: TGTGCCAGCAGCCAGGGAGAAAGAGACAGGGATAATGAGCAGTTCTTC; CDR3 protein: CASSQGERDRDNEQFF
clone size: few; D gene: .; CDR3 length: 14; J gene: TRBJ2-1; V gene: TRBV29-1; CDR3 DNA: TGCAGCGTTGAAGAAAGGGCGGATTACAATGAGCAGTTCTTC; CDR3 protein: CSVEERADYNEQFF
clone size: few; D gene: .; CDR3 length: 15; J gene: TRBJ1-1; V gene: TRBV4-2; CDR3 DNA: TGTGCCAGCAGCCCACGGACCCGAGGGGAATCTGAAGCTTTCTTT; CDR3 protein: CASSPRTRGESEAFF
clone size: .; D gene: .; CDR3 length: 13; J gene: TRBJ2-2; V gene: TRBV12-3/TRBV12-4; CDR3 DNA: TGTGCCAGCAGTTTACAGGGATTCGGGGAGCTGTTTTTT; CDR3 protein: CASSLQGFGELFF
clone size: few; D gene: .; CDR3 length: 14; J gene: TRBJ2-5; V gene: TRBV20-1; CDR3 DNA: TGCAGTGCTTCACCCGGGAGTAGGTGGGAGACCCAGTACTTC; CDR3 protein: CSASPGSRWETQYF
clone size: .; D gene: .; CDR3 length: 15; J gene: TRBJ2-1; V gene: TRBV10-3; CDR3 DNA: TGTGCCATCGAATCAACTAGTGGGAAAGTAGGGGAGCAGTTCTTC; CDR3 protein: CAIESTSGKVGEQFF
clone size: .; D gene: .; CDR3 length: 16; J gene: TRBJ2-1; V gene: TRBV12-3/TRBV12-4; CDR3 DNA: TGTGCCAGCAGTTTAGTAACGGGCGCCCTTTGGGGTGAGCAGTTCTTC; CDR3 protein: CASSLVTGALWGEQFF
clone size: .; D gene: .; CDR3 length: 15; J gene: TRBJ1-1; V gene: TRBV18; CDR3 DNA: TGTGCCAGCTCACCCTTTGCAGGGGAGGACACTGAAGCTTTCTTT; CDR3 protein: CASSPFAGEDTEAFF
clone size: many; D gene: TRBD2; CDR3 length: 15; J gene: TRBJ2-1; V gene: TRBV6-1; CDR3 DNA: TGTGCCAGCAGGGAGGGGCTAGCGGGATACAATGAGCAGTTCTTC; CDR3 protein: CASREGLAGYNEQFF
clone size: .; D gene: .; CDR3 length: 13; J gene: TRBJ2-3; V gene: TRBV5-1; CDR3 DNA: TGCGCCAGCAAGGGGTCAGCCACAGATACGCAGTATTTT; CDR3 protein: CASKGSATDTQYF
clone size: .; D gene: .; CDR3 length: 14; J gene: TRBJ1-2; V gene: TRBV18; CDR3 DNA: TGTGCCAGCTCACCACCTTTGTCAGTTTATGGCTACACCTTC; CDR3 protein: CASSPPLSVYGYTF
clone size: few; D gene: .; CDR3 length: 14; J gene: TRBJ2-3; V gene: TRBV5-6; CDR3 DNA: TGTGCCAGCAGCCCCTCCGCGACGGCAGATACGCAGTATTTT; CDR3 protein: CASSPSATADTQYF
clone size: .; D gene: TRBD2; CDR3 length: 18; J gene: TRBJ2-7; V gene: TRBV7-8; CDR3 DNA: TGTGCCAGCAGCTCGACTAGCGGGAGGCCTCCCCTCTTCTACGAGCAGTACTTC; CDR3 protein: CASSSTSGRPPLFYEQYF
clone size: .; D gene: TRBD1; CDR3 length: 12; J gene: TRBJ2-7; V gene: TRBV7-6; CDR3 DNA: TGTGCCAGCAGCAGGACAGGGGCCGAGCAGTACTTC; CDR3 protein: CASSRTGAEQYF
clone size: .; D gene: .; CDR3 length: 17; J gene: TRBJ2-3; V gene: TRBV15; CDR3 DNA: TGTGCCACCAGCAGAGCTACAGGGAGGGACGGCACAGATACGCAGTATTTT; CDR3 protein: CATSRATGRDGTDTQYF
clone size: .; D gene: TRBD1; CDR3 length: 14; J gene: TRBJ1-1; V gene: TRBV7-9; CDR3 DNA: TGTGCCAGCAGCGCGACAGGGGGTAGCACTGAAGCTTTCTTT; CDR3 protein: CASSATGGSTEAFF
clone size: few; D gene: .; CDR3 length: 13; J gene: TRBJ2-7; V gene: TRBV9; CDR3 DNA: TGTGCCAGCAGCGTAGCGTGGGGTAGCGAGCAGTACTTC; CDR3 protein: CASSVAWGSEQYF
clone size: many; D gene: TRBD1; CDR3 length: 15; J gene: TRBJ1-6; V gene: TRBV6-1; CDR3 DNA: TGTGCCAGCAGTCCCAACAGGGGGACTAATTCACCCCTCCACTTT; CDR3 protein: CASSPNRGTNSPLHF
clone size: .; D gene: .; CDR3 length: 14; J gene: TRBJ2-1; V gene: TRBV29-1; CDR3 DNA: TGCAGCATCTACAGGGATCCTAGCGACAGAAAGCAGTTCTTC; CDR3 protein: CSIYRDPSDRKQFF
clone size: .; D gene: TRBD1; CDR3 length: 13; J gene: TRBJ2-7; V gene: TRBV7-2; CDR3 DNA: TGTGCCAGCTCCGCACAGGGGGCAGGCGAGCAGTACTTC; CDR3 protein: CASSAQGAGEQYF
clone size: .; D gene: .; CDR3 length: 13; J gene: TRBJ1-2; V gene: TRBV6-2/TRBV6-3; CDR3 DNA: TGTGCCAGCAGTTACGACAGCTTAGTTGGCTACACCTTC; CDR3 protein: CASSYDSLVGYTF
clone size: many; D gene: .; CDR3 length: 15; J gene: TRBJ1-1; V gene: TRBV12-3/TRBV12-4; CDR3 DNA: TGTGCCAGCAGTTACCAGACCCCGGGGGTGACTGAAGCTTTCTTT; CDR3 protein: CASSYQTPGVTEAFF
clone size: many; D gene: .; CDR3 length: 14; J gene: TRBJ2-7; V gene: TRBV5-1; CDR3 DNA: TGCGCCAGCAGCTTGGGACGCGAAAGTTACGAGCAGTACTTC; CDR3 protein: CASSLGRESYEQYF